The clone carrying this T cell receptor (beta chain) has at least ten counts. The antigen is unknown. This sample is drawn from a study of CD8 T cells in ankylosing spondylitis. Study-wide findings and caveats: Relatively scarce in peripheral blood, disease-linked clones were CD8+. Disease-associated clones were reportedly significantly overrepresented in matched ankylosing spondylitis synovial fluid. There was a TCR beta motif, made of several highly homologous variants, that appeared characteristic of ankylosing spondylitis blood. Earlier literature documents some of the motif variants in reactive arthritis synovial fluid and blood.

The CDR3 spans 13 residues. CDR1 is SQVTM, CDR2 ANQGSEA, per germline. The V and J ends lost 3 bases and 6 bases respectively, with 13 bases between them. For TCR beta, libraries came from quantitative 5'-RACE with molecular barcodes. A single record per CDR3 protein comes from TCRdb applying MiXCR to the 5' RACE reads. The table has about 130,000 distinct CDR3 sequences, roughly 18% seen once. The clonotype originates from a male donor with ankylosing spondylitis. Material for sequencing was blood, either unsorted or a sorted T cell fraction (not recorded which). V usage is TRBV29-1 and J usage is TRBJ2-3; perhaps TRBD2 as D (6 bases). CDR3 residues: CSVEGGTVDTQYF. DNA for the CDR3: TGCAGCGTTGAGGGCGGGACCGTGGATACGCAGTATTTT.